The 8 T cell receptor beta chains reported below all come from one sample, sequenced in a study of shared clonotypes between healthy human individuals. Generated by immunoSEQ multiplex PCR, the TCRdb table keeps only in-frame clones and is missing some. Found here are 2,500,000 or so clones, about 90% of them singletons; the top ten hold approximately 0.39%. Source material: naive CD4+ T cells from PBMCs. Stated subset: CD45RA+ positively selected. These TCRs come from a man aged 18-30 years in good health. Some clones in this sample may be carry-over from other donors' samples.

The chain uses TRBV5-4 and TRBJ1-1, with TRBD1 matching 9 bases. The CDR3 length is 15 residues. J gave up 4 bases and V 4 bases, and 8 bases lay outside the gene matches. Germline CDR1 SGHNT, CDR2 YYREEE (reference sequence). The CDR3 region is CASSKTGQGITEAFF. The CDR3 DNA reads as TGTGCCAGCAGCAAAACGGGACAGGGAATCACTGAAGCTTTCTTT. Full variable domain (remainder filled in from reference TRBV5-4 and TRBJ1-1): ETGVTQSPTHLIKTRGQQVTLRCSSQSGHNTVSWYQQALGQGPQFIFQYYREEENGRGNFPPRFSGLQFPNYSSELNVNALELDDSALYLCASSKTGQGITEAFFGQGTRLTVV.

The CDR3 protein is CASNRGPGQYF. Here the CDR3 DNA reads TGTGCCAGCAACAGGGGCCCCGGGCAGTACTTC. The chain uses TRBV2 and TRBJ2-7; 7 nucleotides agree with TRBD1. CDR3 size: 11 residues. V lost 7 bases, J lost 9 bases, and 6 bases stayed unmatched. CDR1 and CDR2 from the germline V gene are SNHLY and FYNNEI.

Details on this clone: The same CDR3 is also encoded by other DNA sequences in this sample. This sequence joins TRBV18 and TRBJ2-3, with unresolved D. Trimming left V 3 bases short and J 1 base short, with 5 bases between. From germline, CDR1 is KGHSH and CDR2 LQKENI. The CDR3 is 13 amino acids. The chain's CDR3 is CASSPPGTDTQYF. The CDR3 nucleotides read TGTGCCAGCTCACCCCCGGGCACAGATACGCAGTATTTT.

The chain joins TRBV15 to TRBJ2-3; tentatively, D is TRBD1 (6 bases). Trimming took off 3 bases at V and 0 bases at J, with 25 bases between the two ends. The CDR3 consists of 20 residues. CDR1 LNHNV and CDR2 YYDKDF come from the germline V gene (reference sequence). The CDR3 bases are TGTGCCACCAGCAGGGAGATCACAGGGATCCCCAAGCCTAGCACAGATACGCAGTATTTT. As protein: CATSREITGIPKPSTDTQYF.

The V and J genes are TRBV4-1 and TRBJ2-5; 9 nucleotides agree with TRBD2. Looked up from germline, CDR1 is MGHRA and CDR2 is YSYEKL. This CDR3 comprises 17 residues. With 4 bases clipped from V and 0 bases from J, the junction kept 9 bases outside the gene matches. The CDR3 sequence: CASSRGGGLAYQETQYF. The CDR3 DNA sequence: TGCGCCAGCAGCCGAGGCGGTGGACTAGCGTACCAAGAGACCCAGTACTTC.

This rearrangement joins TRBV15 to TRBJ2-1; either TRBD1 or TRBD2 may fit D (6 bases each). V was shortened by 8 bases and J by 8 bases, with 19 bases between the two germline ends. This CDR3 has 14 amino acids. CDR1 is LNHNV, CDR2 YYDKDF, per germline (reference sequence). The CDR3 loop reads CATVASVEGDEQFF. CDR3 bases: TGTGCCACCGTTGCTAGCGTGGAGGGGGATGAGCAGTTCTTC.

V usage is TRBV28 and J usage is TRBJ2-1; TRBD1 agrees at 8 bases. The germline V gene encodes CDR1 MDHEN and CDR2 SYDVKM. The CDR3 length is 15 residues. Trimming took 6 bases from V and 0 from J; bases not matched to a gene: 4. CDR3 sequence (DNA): TGTGCCAGCAGCAAAACAGGGGGCTCCTACAATGAGCAGTTCTTC. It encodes CASSKTGGSYNEQFF.

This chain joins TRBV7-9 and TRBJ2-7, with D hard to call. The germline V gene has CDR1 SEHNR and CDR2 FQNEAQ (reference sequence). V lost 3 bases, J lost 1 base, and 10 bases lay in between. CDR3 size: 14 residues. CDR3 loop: CASSFNDKSYEQYF. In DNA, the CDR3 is TGTGCCAGCAGCTTTAATGACAAATCCTACGAGCAGTACTTC.